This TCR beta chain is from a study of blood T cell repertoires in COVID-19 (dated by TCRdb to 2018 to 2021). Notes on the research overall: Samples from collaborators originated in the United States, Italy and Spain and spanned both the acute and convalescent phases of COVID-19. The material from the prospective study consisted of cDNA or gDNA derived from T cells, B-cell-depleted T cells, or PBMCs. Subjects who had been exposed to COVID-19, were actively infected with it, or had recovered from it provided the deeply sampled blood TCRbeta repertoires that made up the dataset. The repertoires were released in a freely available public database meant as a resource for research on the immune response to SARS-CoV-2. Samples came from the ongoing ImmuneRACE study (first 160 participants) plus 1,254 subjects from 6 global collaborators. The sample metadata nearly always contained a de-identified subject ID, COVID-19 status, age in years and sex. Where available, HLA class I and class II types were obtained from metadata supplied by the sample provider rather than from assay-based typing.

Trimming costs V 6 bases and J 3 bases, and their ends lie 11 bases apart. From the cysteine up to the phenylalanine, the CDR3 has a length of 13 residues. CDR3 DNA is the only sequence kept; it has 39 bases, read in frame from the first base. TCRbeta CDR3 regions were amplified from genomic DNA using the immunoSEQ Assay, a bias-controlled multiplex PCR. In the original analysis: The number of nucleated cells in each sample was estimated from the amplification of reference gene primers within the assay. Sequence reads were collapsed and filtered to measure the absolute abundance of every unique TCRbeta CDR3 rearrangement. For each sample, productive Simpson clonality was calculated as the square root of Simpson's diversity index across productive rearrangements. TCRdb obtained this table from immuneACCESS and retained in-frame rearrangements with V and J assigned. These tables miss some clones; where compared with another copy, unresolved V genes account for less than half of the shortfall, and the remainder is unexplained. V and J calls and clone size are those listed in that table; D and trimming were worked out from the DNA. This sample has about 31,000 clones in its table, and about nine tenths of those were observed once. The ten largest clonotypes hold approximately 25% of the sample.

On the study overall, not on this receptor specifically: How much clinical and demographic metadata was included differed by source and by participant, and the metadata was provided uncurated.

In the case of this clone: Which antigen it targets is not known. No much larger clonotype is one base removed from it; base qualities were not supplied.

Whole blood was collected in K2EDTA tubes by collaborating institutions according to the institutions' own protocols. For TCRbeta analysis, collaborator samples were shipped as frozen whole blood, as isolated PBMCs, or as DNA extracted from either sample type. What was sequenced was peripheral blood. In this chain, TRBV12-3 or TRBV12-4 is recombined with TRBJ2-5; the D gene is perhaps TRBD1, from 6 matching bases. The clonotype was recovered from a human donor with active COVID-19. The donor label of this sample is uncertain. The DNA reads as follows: TGTGCCAGCAGCTTCGACAGGAAAGAGACCCAGTACTTC. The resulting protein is CASSFDRKETQYF.